This is a list of T cell receptor beta chains from one sample in a study of T cells in Graves' hyperthyroidism and ophthalmopathy. MiXCR, run by TCRdb on the multiplex PCR reads, gives a single entry per CDR3 protein. Found here are about 700,000 distinct CDR3 sequences, approximately 14% of them singletons; the top ten hold 9.5% to 13%. The material sequenced was blood. These receptors were taken from a woman aged 18-29 years with Graves' hyperthyroidism. Each CDR3 is given with its conserved first and last residue. D genes are given only for firm matches.

v_gene	j_gene	d_gene	CDR3aa
TRBV12-3/TRBV12-4	TRBJ2-7	TRBD1	CASSLRQGAHEQYF
TRBV3-1	TRBJ2-5	-	CASRGGGGKETQYF
TRBV20-1	TRBJ2-7	TRBD2	CSADRGLAGVEQYF
TRBV28	TRBJ2-7	TRBD1	CASRQQGADEQYF
TRBV15	TRBJ2-1	TRBD2	CATSYPAGVNEQFF
TRBV20-1	TRBJ2-7	TRBD1	CSASPLQGRGEQYF
TRBV24-1	TRBJ2-1	-	CATSDPAANEQFF
TRBV29-1	TRBJ1-1	TRBD1	CSEKTGASEAFF
TRBV15	TRBJ2-1	TRBD1	CATSTYGGQGFF
TRBV6-1	TRBJ2-7	-	CASSLRWGEQYF
TRBV10-2	TRBJ2-7	-	CASSESFLKLWKRDYEQYF
TRBV6-2/TRBV6-3	TRBJ1-5	-	CASSYLSTDQPQHF
TRBV11-2	TRBJ2-7	-	CASSLGFYYEQYF
TRBV19	TRBJ1-4	TRBD1	CASSEAGGLANEKLFF
TRBV5-1	TRBJ2-1	TRBD2	CASSATSGSYNEQFF
TRBV13	TRBJ1-4	TRBD1	CASSLGQVWTGGEKLFF
TRBV6-2/TRBV6-3	TRBJ2-3	TRBD2	CASSYEAGSSDTQYF
TRBV20-1	TRBJ2-3	TRBD2	CSASGLAGARVLPDTQYF
TRBV18	TRBJ1-2	TRBD1	CASSPTGVDGYTF
TRBV11-2	TRBJ2-5	-	CASSLEVPEETQYF
TRBV11-1	TRBJ2-5	TRBD2	CASTESGSPGETQYF
TRBV28	TRBJ1-5	-	CASSLWARRYQPQHF
TRBV7-3	TRBJ2-2	-	CASSPFRNGELFF
TRBV12-3/TRBV12-4	TRBJ1-1	-	CASSPRGRIHTEAFF
TRBV3-1	TRBJ2-7	-	CASNQTLKLGLEQYF
TRBV19	TRBJ2-5	-	CASSIAETQYF
TRBV3-1	TRBJ2-7	TRBD1	CASSQLGQGARSYEQYF
TRBV5-6	TRBJ2-7	TRBD1	CASSRNRGAAYEQYF
TRBV20-1	TRBJ2-7	-	CSARQTVTYEQYF
TRBV20-1	TRBJ2-1	-	CSARDYQYNEQFF
TRBV7-8	TRBJ1-2	TRBD1	CASSLRWTGIAIGYTF
TRBV3-1	TRBJ2-1	TRBD2	CASSQDNLAGRAYNEQFF
TRBV14	TRBJ2-7	TRBD2	CASSRTGDRTSGSWDEQYF
TRBV28	TRBJ2-7	-	CASSLPDYSYEQYF
TRBV20-1	TRBJ1-1	-	CSPSGVTEAFF
TRBV4-1	TRBJ2-5	-	CASSQDSLGKTQYF
TRBV30	TRBJ2-7	TRBD2	CAWSSGIGSLYEQYF
TRBV2	TRBJ1-2	TRBD1	CASHKEGAHYGYTF
TRBV25-1	TRBJ2-1	-	CASSKEGRATGEQFF
TRBV18	TRBJ2-4	TRBD2	CASSPPGLAGAAKNIQYF
TRBV6-1	TRBJ2-7	TRBD2	CASKDSGNSYEQYF
TRBV27	TRBJ2-1	-	CASRTIYLRDNEQFF
TRBV7-9	TRBJ2-1	-	CASSLRSSEGNEQFF
TRBV4-3	TRBJ2-2	-	CASSQVATTNTGELFF
TRBV5-1	TRBJ1-2	-	CASSGRSGAGRNYGYTF